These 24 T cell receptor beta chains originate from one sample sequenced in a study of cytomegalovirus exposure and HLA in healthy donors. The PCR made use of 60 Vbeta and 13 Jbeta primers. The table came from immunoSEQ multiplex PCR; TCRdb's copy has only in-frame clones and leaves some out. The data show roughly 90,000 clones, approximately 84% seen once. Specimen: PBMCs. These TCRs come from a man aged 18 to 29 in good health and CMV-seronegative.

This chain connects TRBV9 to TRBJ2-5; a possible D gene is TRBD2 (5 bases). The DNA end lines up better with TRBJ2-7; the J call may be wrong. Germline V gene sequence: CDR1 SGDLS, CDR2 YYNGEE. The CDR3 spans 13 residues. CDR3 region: CASSVAGSHEQYF. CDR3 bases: TGTGCCAGCAGCGTAGCGGGGTCCCACGAGCAGTACTTC.

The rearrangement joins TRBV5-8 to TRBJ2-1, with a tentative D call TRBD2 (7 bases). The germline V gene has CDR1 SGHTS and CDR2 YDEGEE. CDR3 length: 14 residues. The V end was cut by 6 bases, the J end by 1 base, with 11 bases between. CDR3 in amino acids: CASTGGLSYNEQFF. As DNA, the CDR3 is TGTGCCAGCACGGGGGGCCTATCCTACAATGAGCAGTTCTTC.

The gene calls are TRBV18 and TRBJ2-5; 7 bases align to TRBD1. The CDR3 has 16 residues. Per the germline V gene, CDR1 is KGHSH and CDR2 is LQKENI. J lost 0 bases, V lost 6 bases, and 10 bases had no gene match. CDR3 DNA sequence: TGTGCCAGCTCCCGGGGCAGGGGACAGTACCAAGAGACCCAGTACTTC. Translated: CASSRGRGQYQETQYF.

The CDR3 DNA reads as TGTGCCAGCAGCGTACAGGCTCTGAACACTGAAGCTTTCTTT. Translation: CASSVQALNTEAFF. V and J are TRBV9 and TRBJ1-1; D unresolved. V lost 1 base, J lost 0 bases, and 7 bases lay in between. The CDR3 extends over 14 amino acids. Germline CDR1 reads SGDLS; CDR2 reads YYNGEE.

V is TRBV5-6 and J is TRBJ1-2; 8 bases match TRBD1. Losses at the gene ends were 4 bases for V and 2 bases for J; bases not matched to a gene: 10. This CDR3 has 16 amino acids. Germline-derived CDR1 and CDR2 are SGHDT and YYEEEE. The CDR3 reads CASSPTGTGLNYGYTF. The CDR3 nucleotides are TGTGCCAGCAGCCCCACCGGGACAGGTTTAAACTATGGCTACACCTTC.

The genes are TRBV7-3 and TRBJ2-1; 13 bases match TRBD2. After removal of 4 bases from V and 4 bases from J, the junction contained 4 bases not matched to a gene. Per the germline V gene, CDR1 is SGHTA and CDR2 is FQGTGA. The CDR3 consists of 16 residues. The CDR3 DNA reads TGTGCCAGCAGCTCCCCGGGACTAGCGGGATACAATGAGCAGTTCTTC. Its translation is CASSSPGLAGYNEQFF.

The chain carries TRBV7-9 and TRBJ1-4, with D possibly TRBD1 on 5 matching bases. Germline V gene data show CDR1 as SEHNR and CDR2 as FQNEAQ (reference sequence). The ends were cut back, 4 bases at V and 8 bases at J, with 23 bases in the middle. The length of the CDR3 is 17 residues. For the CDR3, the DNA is TGTGCCAGCAGCTGGCGCGACCTAACGGGCAGGGTGGAAAAACTGTTTTTT. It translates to CASSWRDLTGRVEKLFF. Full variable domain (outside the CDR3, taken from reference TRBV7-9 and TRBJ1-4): DTGVSQNPRHKITKRGQNVTFRCDPISEHNRLYWYRQTLGQGPEFLTYFQNEAQLEKSRLLSDRFSAERPKGSFSTLEIQRTEQGDSAMYLCASSWRDLTGRVEKLFFGSGTQLSVL.

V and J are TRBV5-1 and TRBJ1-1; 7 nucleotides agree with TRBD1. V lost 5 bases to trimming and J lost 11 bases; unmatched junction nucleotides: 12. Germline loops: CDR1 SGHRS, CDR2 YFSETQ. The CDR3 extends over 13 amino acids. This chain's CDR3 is CASSPDRASGAFF. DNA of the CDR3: TGCGCCAGCAGTCCCGACAGGGCGTCGGGGGCTTTCTTT.

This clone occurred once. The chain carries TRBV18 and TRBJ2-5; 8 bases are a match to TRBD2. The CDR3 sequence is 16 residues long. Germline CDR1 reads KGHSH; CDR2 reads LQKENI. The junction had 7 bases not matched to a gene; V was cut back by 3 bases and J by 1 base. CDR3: CASSPPGLAGQETQYF. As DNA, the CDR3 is TGTGCCAGCTCACCCCCGGGTCTAGCGGGCCAAGAGACCCAGTACTTC.

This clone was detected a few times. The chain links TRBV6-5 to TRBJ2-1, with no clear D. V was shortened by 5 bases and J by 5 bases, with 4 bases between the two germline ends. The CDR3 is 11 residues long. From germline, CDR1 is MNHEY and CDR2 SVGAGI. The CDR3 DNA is TGTGCCAGCAGTCTTCACAATGAGCAGTTCTTC. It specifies CASSLHNEQFF.

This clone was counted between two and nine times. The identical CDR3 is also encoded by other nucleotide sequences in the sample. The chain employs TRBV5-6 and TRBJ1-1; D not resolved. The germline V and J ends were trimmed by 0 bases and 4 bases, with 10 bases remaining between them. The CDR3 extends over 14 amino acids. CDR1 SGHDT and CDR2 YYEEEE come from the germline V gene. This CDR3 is CASSLGGGGTEAFF. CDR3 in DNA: TGTGCCAGCAGCTTGGGGGGAGGAGGCACTGAAGCTTTCTTT.

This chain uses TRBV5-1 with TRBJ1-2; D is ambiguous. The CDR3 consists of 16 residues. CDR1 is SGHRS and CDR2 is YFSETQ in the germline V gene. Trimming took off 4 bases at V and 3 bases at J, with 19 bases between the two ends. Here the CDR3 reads CASSPLEVPRDYGYTF. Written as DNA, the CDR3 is TGCGCCAGCAGCCCCTTAGAGGTACCTCGAGACTATGGCTACACCTTC. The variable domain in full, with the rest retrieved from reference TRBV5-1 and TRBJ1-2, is KAGVTQTPRYLIKTRGQQVTLSCSPISGHRSVSWYQQTPGQGLQFLFEYFSETQRNKGNFPGRFSGRQFSNSRSEMNVSTLELGDSALYLCASSPLEVPRDYGYTFGSGTRLTVV.

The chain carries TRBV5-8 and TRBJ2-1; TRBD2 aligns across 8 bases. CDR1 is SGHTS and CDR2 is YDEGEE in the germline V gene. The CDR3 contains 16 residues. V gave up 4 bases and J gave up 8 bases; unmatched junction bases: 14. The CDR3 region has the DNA TGTGCCAGCAGCCCGGGGGACGGGAGGGCCGGGGATGAGCAGTTCTTC. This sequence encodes CASSPGDGRAGDEQFF.

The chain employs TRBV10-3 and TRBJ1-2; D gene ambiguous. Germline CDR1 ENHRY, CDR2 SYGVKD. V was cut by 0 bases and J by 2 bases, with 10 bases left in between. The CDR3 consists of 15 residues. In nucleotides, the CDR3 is TGTGCCATCAGTGAGTCATGGGGAGGGAACTATGGCTACACCTTC. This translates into CAISESWGGNYGYTF.

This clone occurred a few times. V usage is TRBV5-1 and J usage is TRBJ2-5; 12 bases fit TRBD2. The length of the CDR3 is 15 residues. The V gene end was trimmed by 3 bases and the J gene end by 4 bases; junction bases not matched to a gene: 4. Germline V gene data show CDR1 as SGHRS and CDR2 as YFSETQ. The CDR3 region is CASSSQTSGRETQYF. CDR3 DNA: TGCGCCAGCAGCTCGCAGACTAGCGGGAGAGAGACCCAGTACTTC.

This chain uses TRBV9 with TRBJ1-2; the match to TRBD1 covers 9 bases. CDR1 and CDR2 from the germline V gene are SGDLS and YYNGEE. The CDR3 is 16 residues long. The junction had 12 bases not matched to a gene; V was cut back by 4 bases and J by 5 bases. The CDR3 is CASSSNIRDRVYGYTF. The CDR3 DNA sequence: TGTGCCAGCAGCTCAAACATCCGGGACAGGGTGTATGGCTACACCTTC.

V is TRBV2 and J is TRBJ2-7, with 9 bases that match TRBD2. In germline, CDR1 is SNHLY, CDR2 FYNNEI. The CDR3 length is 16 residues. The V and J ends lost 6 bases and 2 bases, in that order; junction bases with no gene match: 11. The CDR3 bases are TGTGCCAGCAGCGCAATATCTAGCGGGGAAACCTACGAGCAGTACTTC. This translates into CASSAISSGETYEQYF.

In nucleotides, the CDR3 is TGTGCCAGCAGCGGTGCCCCCTCGGGCTCCTACGAGCAGTACTTC. Its protein is CASSGAPSGSYEQYF. The rearrangement links TRBV11-2 to TRBJ2-7; D unclear. There are 15 residues in the CDR3. CDR1 SGHAT and CDR2 FQNNGV come from the germline V gene. Trimming pared 5 bases from V and 0 bases from J, leaving 14 bases between.

CDR3 protein: CSGCTSGDSYEQYF. CDR3 bases: TGCAGCGGGTGTACTAGCGGTGATTCCTACGAGCAGTACTTC. The V and J genes are TRBV29-1 and TRBJ2-7; TRBD2 aligns across 8 bases. The CDR3 extends over 14 amino acids. Germline assignment: CDR1 SQVTM and CDR2 ANQGSEA. V trimming: 7 bases; J trimming: 1 base; junction bases outside the gene matches: 9.

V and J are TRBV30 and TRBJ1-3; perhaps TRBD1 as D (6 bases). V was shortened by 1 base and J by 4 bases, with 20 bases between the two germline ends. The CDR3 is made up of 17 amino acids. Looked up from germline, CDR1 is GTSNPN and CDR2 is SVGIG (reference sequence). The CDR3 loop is CAWSGEGEKGFGNTIYF. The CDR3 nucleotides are TGTGCCTGGAGTGGAGAGGGGGAAAAGGGCTTCGGAAACACCATATATTTT.

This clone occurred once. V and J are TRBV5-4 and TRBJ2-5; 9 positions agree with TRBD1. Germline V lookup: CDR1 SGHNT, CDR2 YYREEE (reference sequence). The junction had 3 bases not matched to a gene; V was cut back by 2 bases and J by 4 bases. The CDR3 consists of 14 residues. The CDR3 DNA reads TGTGCCAGCAGCTTACAGGGGGCCGGAGAGACCCAGTACTTC. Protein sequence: CASSLQGAGETQYF.

The DNA for the CDR3 is TGTGCCAGCAGCAAACAATTTGGAGCCGCTCGGAACTCTGGGGCCAACGTCCTGACTTTC. As protein: CASSKQFGAARNSGANVLTF. The chain couples TRBV21-1 to TRBJ2-6; the table's D call, TRBD2, has no DNA check behind it. TRBV21-1 is listed as a pseudogene. CDR3 length equals 20 residues.

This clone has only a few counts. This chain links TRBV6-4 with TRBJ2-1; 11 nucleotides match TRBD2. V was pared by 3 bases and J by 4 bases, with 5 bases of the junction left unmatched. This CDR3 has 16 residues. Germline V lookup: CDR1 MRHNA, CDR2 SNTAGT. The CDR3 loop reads CASSETSGAPYNEQFF. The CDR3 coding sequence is TGTGCCAGCAGTGAGACTAGCGGGGCCCCTTACAATGAGCAGTTCTTC.

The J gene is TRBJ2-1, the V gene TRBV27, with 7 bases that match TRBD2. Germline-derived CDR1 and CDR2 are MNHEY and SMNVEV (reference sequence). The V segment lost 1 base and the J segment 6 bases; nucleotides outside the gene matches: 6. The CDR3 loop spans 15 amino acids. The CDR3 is CASSLYGRRVNEQFF. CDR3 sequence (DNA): TGTGCCAGCAGTTTATACGGGAGGAGGGTCAATGAGCAGTTCTTC.